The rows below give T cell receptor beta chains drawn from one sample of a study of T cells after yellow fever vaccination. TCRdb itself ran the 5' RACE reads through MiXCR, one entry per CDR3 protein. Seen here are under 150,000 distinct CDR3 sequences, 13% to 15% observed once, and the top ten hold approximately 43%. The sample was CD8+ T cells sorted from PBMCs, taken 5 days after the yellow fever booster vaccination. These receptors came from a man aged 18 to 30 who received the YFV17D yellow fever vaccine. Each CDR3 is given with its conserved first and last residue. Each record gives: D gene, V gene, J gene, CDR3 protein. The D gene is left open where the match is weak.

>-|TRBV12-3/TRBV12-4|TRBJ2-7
CASSWGPTYEQYF
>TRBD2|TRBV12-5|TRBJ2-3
CASAFWTSGTDTQYF
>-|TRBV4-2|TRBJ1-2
CASSQGEPGGNYGYTF
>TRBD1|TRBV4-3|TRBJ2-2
CASSQDGGTGWAGELFF
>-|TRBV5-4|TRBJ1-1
CASSLGSAEAFF
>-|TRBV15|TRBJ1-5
CATSRSRVRNQPQHF
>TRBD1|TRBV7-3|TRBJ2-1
CASREEPPGQGFNEQFF
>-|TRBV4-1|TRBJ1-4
CASSTTAVEKLFF
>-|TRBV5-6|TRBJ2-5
CASSLSARGQTQYF
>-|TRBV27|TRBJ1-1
CASSLSLVTEAFF
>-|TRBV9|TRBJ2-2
CASSLKKRGVDTGELFF
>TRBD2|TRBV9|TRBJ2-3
CASSARLAGLSTDTQYF
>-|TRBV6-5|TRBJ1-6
CASSYRAGTAPLHF
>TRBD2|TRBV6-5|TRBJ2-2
CASTASGGASGELFF
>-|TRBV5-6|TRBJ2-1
CASSRTYNEQFF
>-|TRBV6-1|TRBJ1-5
CASSDVGTKPQHF
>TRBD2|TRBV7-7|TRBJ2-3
CASSRTSAHTDTQYF
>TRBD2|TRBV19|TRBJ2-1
CASSLNPTSSRYNEQFF
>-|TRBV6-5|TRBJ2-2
CASSYSGQGTGELFF
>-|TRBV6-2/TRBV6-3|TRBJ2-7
CASSYSIGSYEQYF
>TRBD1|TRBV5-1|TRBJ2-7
CASSRRQGSYEQYF
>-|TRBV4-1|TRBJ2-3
CASSQQGGGAPDTQYF